A single T cell receptor (beta chain) is shown here with its context. As yet, its antigen is unknown. The assay was immunoSEQ multiplex PCR, and TCRdb's table has in-frame clones only and misses some. The sample has 100,000 or so clones, 85% to 95% seen once. V was shortened by 8 bases and J by 0 bases, with 16 bases between the two germline ends. Germline lookup yields CDR1 LNHDA and CDR2 SQIVND (reference sequence). The CDR3 length is 15 residues. The data were obtained in a study of graft-versus-host responses after intestinal transplantation. Study as a whole: Multivisceral, liver-intestinal, or isolated intestinal transplants were given to recipients. Tacrolimus and steroids were given for roughly 3 years to all recipients after anti-thymocyte globulin induction.

General study findings and limits: There was an association between peak levels of circulating GvH clones and early post-transplant HvG declines. Some patients had graft-donor T cell macrochimerism, and their allografts showed high graft-versus-host to host-versus-graft clonal ratios.

This TCR was recovered from a human donor who was the organ donor for an intestinal transplant. The sample here was unstimulated CD8+ T cells sorted from spleen or lymph node cells, taken before transplant. J is TRBJ1-1 and V is TRBV19; no definite D call. For the CDR3, the DNA is TGTGCCAGTGTTGTCCACGGGAGTATGAACACTGAAGCTTTCTTT. Protein: CASVVHGSMNTEAFF. Based on the CDR3 plus reference TRBV19 and TRBJ1-1, the full variable domain is DGGITQSPKYLFRKEGQNVTLSCEQNLNHDAMYWYRQDPGQGLRLIYYSQIVNDFQKGDIAEGYSVSREKKESFPLTVTSAQKNPTAFYLCASVVHGSMNTEAFFGQGTRLTVV.